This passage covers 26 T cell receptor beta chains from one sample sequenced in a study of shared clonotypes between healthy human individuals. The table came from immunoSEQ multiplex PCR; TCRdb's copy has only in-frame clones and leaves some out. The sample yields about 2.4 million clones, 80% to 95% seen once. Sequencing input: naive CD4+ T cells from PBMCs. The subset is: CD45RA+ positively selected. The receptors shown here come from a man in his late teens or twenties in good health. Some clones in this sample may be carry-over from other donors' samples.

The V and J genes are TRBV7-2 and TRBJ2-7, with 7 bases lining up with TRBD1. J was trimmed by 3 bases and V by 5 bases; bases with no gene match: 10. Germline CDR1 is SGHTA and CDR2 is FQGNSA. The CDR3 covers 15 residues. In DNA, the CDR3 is TGTGCCAGCAGCCCCCAACAGGGGTTAGTCTACGAGCAGTACTTC. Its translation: CASSPQQGLVYEQYF. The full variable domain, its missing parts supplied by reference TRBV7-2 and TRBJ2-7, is GAGVSQSPSNKVTEKGKDVELRCDPISGHTALYWYRQSLGQGLEFLIYFQGNSAPDKSGLPSDRFSAERTGGSVSTLTIQRTQQEDSAVYLCASSPQQGLVYEQYFGPGTRLTVT.

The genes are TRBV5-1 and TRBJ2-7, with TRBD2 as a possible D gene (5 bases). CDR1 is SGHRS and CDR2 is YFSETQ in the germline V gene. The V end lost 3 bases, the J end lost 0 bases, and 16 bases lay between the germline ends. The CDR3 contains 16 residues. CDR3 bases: TGCGCCAGCAGCTCCTTCGGGGTGAGGGTCTCCTACGAGCAGTACTTC. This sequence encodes CASSSFGVRVSYEQYF.

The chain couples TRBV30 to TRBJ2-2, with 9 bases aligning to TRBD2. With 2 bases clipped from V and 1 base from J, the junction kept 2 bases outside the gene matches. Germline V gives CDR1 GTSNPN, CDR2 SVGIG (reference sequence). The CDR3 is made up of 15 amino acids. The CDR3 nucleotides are TGTGCCTGGAGTCAGACTAGCGGGAACACCGGGGAGCTGTTTTTT. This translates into CAWSQTSGNTGELFF.

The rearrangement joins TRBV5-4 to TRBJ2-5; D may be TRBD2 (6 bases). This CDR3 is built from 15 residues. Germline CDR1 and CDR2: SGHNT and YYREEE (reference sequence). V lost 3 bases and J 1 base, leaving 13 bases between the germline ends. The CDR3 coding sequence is TGTGCCAGCAGCTCAAGACTAGTCCCCCAAGAGACCCAGTACTTC. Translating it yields CASSSRLVPQETQYF.

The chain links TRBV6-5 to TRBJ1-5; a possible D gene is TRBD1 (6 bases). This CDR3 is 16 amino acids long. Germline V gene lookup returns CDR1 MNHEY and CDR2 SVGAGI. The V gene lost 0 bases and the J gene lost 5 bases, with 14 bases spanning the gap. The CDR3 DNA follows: TGTGCCAGCAGTTACTCCGGGCGAGGGGGTGATCAGCCCCAGCATTTT. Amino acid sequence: CASSYSGRGGDQPQHF.

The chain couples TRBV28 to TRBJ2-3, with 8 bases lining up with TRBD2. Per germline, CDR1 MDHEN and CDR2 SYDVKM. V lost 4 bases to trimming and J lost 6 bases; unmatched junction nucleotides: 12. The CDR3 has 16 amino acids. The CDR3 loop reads CASSSHPGGRMDTQYF. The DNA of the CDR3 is TGTGCCAGCAGTTCCCACCCCGGCGGGAGGATGGATACGCAGTATTTT.

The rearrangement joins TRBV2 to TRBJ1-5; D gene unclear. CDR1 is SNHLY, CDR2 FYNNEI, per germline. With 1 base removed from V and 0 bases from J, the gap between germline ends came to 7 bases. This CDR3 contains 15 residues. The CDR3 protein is CASSEVGISNQPQHF. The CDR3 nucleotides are TGTGCCAGCAGTGAAGTCGGTATTAGCAATCAGCCCCAGCATTTT.

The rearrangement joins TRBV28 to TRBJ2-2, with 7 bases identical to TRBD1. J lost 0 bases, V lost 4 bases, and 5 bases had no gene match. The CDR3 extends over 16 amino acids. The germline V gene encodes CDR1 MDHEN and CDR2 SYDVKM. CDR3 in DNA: TGTGCCAGCAGTTCTTACAGGGGAGCGAACACCGGGGAGCTGTTTTTT. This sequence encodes CASSSYRGANTGELFF.

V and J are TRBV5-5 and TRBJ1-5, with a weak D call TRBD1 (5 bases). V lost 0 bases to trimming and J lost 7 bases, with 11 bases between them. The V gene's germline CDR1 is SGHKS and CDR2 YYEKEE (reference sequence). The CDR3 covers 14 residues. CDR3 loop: CASSLGPGAQPQHF. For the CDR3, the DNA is TGTGCCAGCAGCTTGGGTCCCGGGGCCCAGCCCCAGCATTTT.

The CDR3, as DNA: TGTGCCAGCAGCTTAGCCCCGGACAGCTTAGGCAATCAGCCCCAGCATTTT. It encodes CASSLAPDSLGNQPQHF. The rearrangement uses TRBV7-8 and TRBJ1-5; D possibly corresponds to TRBD1 (6 bases). Trimming left V 0 bases short and J 2 bases short, with 14 bases between. From germline, CDR1 is SGHVS and CDR2 FQNEAQ. The CDR3 has 17 amino acids.

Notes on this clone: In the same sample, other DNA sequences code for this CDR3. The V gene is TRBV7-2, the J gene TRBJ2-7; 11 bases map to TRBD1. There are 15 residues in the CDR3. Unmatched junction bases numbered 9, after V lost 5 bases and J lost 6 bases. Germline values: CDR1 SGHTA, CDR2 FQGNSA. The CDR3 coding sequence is TGTGCCAGCAGCCCAGGGGGACAGGGGGGGCTCGAGCAGTACTTC. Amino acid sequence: CASSPGGQGGLEQYF.

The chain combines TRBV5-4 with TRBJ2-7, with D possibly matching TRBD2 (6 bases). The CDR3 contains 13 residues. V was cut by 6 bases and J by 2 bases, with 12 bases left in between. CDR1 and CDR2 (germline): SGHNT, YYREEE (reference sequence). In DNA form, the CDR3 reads TGTGCCAGCACGCGGGACGTAGCCTACGAGCAGTACTTC. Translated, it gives CASTRDVAYEQYF.

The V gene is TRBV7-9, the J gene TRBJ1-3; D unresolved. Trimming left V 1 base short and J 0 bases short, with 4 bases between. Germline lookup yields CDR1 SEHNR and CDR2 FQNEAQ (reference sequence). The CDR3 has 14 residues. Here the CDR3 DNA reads TGTGCCAGCAGCTTAGTAGACTCTGGAAACACCATATATTTT. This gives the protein CASSLVDSGNTIYF.

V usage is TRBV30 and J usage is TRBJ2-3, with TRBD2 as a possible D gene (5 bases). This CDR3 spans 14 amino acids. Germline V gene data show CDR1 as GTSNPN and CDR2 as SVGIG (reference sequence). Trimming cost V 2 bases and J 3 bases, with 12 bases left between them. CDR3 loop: CAWSKGAVTDTQYF. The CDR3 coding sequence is TGTGCCTGGAGTAAGGGAGCGGTAACAGATACGCAGTATTTT.

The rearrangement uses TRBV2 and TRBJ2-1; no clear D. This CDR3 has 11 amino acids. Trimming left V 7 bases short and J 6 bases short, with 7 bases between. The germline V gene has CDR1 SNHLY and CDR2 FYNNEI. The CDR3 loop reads CASNKVNEQFF. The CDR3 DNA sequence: TGTGCCAGCAATAAGGTCAATGAGCAGTTCTTC.

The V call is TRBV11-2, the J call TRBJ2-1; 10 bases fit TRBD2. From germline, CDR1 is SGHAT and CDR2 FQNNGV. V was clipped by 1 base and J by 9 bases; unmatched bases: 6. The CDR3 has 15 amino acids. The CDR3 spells CASSLGLAGAGEQFF. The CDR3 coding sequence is TGTGCCAGCAGCTTAGGGCTAGCGGGAGCTGGTGAGCAGTTCTTC.

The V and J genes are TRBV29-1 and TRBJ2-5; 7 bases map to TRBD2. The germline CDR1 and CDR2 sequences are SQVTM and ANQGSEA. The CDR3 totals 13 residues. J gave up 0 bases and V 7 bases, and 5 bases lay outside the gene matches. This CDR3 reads CSGGGLYQETQYF. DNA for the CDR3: TGCAGCGGGGGAGGGTTGTACCAAGAGACCCAGTACTTC.

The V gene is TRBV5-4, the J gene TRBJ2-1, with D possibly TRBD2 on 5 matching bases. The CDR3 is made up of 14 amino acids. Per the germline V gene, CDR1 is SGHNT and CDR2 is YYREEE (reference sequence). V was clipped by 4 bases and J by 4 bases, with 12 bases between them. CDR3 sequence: CASSPRVGYNEQFF. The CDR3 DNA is TGTGCCAGCAGCCCGAGGGTGGGGTACAATGAGCAGTTCTTC.

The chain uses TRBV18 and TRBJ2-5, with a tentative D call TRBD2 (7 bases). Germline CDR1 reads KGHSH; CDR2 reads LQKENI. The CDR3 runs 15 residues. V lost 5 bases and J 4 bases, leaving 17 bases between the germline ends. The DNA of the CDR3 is TGTGCCAGCTCAATATCACAGGGAGGGCGAGAGACCCAGTACTTC. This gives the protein CASSISQGGRETQYF.

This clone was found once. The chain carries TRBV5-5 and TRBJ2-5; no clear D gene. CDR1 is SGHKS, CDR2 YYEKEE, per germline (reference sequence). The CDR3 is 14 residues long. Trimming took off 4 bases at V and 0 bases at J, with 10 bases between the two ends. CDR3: CASSLLVDQETQYF. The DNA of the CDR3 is TGTGCCAGCAGCCTCCTCGTAGACCAAGAGACCCAGTACTTC.

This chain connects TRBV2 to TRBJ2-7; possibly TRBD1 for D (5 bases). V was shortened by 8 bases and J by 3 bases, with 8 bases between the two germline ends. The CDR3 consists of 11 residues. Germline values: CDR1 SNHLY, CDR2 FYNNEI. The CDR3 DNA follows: TGTGCCAGCGGGGCGCACTACGAGCAGTACTTC. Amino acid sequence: CASGAHYEQYF.

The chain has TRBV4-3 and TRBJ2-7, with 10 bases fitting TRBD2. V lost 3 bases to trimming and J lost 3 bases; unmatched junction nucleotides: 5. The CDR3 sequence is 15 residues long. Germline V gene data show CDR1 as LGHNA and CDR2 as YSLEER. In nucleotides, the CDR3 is TGCGCCAGCAGCCACAGACTAGCGGGCTACTACGAGCAGTACTTC. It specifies CASSHRLAGYYEQYF.

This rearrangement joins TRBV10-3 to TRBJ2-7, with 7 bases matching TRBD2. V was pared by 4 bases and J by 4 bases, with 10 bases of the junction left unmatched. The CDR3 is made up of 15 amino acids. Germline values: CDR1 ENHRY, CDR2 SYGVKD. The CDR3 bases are TGTGCCATCAGTGGAAATAGCGGGTTCTTATACGAGCAGTACTTC. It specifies CAISGNSGFLYEQYF.

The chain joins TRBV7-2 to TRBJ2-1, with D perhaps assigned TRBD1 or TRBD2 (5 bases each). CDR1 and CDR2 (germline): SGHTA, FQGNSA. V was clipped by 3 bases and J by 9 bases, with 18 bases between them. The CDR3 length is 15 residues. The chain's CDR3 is CASSLVGTSQGEQFF. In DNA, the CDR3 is TGTGCCAGCAGCTTGGTCGGGACCTCCCAGGGTGAGCAGTTCTTC.

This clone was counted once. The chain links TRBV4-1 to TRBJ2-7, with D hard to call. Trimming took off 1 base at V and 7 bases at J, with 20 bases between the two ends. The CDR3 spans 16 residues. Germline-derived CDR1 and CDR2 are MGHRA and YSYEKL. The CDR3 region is CASSQGRSLEVREQYF. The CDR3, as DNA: TGCGCCAGCAGCCAAGGCAGGTCGCTAGAGGTTAGGGAGCAGTACTTC.

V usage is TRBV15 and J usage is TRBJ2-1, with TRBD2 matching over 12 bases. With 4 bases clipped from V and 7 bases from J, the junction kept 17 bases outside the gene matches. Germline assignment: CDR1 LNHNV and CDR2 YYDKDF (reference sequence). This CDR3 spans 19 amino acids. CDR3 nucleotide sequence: TGTGCCACCAGCACGCTCCCCCGGGCTAGCGGGAGGGCCGGGAATGAGCAGTTCTTC. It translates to CATSTLPRASGRAGNEQFF.